The entry below describes one T cell receptor (beta chain). Antigen specificity is unknown. This sample stems from a study of shared clonotypes between healthy human individuals. Looking at the study overall: The plates for each donor numbered three CD4 naive, three CD4 memory, two CD8 naive and one CD8 memory. Broader study findings: Naive subsets generally exceeded memory subsets in estimated richness.

Authors' analysis steps: ImmunoSEQ supplied junction-only sequences lacking quality scores, so filtering was different. TCRdb keeps only in-frame clones here, not all; method: immunoSEQ multiplex PCR. That table is the source of V, J and clone size, and D and trimming were worked out from the DNA. The data show 850,000 to 1,100,000 clones, around three quarters seen once. Trimming cost V 0 bases and J 0 bases, with 10 bases left between them. The CDR3 loop spans 16 amino acids. This sequence originates from a man younger than 35 in good health. Some clones in this sample may be carry-over from other donors' samples. Sequenced sample: memory CD4+ T cells from PBMCs. Described subset: CD45RA-negative fraction. The V gene is TRBV23-1, the J gene TRBJ2-3; D might be TRBD1 or TRBD2, each matching 5 bases. TRBV23-1 is labeled an ORF, and its function is uncertain. CDR3 DNA sequence: TGCGCCAGCAGTCAATCGAACAGGAGGAGCACAGATACGCAGTATTTT. This codes for CASSQSNRRSTDTQYF.